Sequencing of this TCR beta chain was carried out in a study of CD8 T cells in Susac syndrome. The study sequenced TCR beta in blood CD8+ and CD4+ T cells. Controls were age- and sex-matched healthy donors. The study's findings and limits: The number of individuals included in the study's TCR sequencing and HLA analysis was acknowledged as relatively small.

Points on this clonotype: The antigen remains unidentified.

The ends lost 0 bases at V and 1 base at J; junction bases unmatched: 3. The germline V gene has CDR1 SGHRS and CDR2 YFSETQ. The CDR3 length is 16 residues. RNA amounts of roughly 0.45 to 1 ug underwent reverse transcription with random hexamers. The CDR3 of TCR beta was amplified by immunoSEQ multiplex PCR across 54 Vbeta and 13 Jbeta. From the immunoSEQ multiplex PCR reads, TCRdb called clonotypes with MiXCR, one entry per CDR3 protein. The sample lists 120,000 to 150,000 distinct CDR3 sequences; roughly 95% were seen once. The TCR comes from a human donor in good health. Sequencing was carried out using CD4+ T cells from PBMCs. The gene calls are TRBV5-1 and TRBJ2-1, with 8 bases identical to TRBD2. This chain's CDR3 is CASSLGAGASYNEQFF. As DNA, the CDR3 is TGCGCCAGCAGCTTGGGAGCGGGAGCTTCCTACAATGAGCAGTTCTTC.